Listed below are T cell receptor beta chains from one sample, sequenced in a study of blood T cell repertoires in COVID-19. TCRdb's table, derived via immunoSEQ multiplex PCR, lists solely in-frame clones and lacks some. The table has a few hundred thousand clones, roughly 84% seen once. The sequenced material came from peripheral blood. Receptors originate from a human donor in a cohort sampled during active COVID-19. Both conserved end residues are part of each CDR3. A D gene is named only where the DNA matches it firmly. The size of a clone is reported for some rows only, either as once, few or many, or as a class for expanded clones.

V gene	clone size	D gene	J gene	CDR3 DNA	CDR3 protein
TRBV11-2	few	TRBD2	TRBJ2-7	TGTGCCAGCAGCCAGGGACTAGCGGGGGAGGAGAAGCAGTACTTC	CASSQGLAGEEKQYF
TRBV5-6	-	-	TRBJ2-6	TGTGCCAGCAGCATGTACTCTGGGGCCAACGTCCTGACTTTC	CASSMYSGANVLTF
TRBV10-3	-	TRBD2	TRBJ2-1	TGTGCCACGGGTATGTCGGGGGGGGACAATGAGCAGTTCTTC	CATGMSGGDNEQFF
TRBV3-1/TRBV3-2	-	-	TRBJ2-1	TGTGCCAGCAGCCAAGCTCTAGAGCTCAATGAGCAGTTCTTC	CASSQALELNEQFF
TRBV23-1	-	-	TRBJ2-1	TGCGCCAGCAGTCACCTACGGACAATTCGAGAGGCGGAGCAGTTCTTC	CASSHLRTIREAEQFF
TRBV5-1	-	-	TRBJ2-4	TGCGCCAGCAGTGAAGGGAGACTAGCCAAAAACATTCAGTACTTC	CASSEGRLAKNIQYF
TRBV2	-	TRBD2	TRBJ2-7	TGTGCCAGCAGCGGTACGGGAGGGTACGAGCAGTACTTC	CASSGTGGYEQYF
TRBV11-1	-	TRBD1	TRBJ1-1	TGTGCCAGCAGCTTACAGGGGGAGGCTGAAGCTTTCTTT	CASSLQGEAEAFF
TRBV2	-	-	TRBJ1-2	TGTGCCAGCAGTCCGGACATAACCGTGTATGGCTACACCTTC	CASSPDITVYGYTF
TRBV5-1	-	-	TRBJ2-2	TGCGCCAGCCGTACAGGGACGGCGGGGGAGCTGTTTTTT	CASRTGTAGELFF
TRBV7-2	-	-	TRBJ2-3	TGTGCCAGCAGCCCTCCTAGCACAGATACGCAGTATTTT	CASSPPSTDTQYF
TRBV7-6	-	-	TRBJ2-5	TGTGCCAGCAGCTTCACGGGGTTGGGGGAGACCCAGTACTTC	CASSFTGLGETQYF
TRBV6-5	-	TRBD1	TRBJ2-7	TGTGCCAGCAGATCACAGGGGGCGGCCTACGAGCAGTACTTC	CASRSQGAAYEQYF
TRBV2	few	TRBD2	TRBJ2-1	TGTGCCAGCAATGTTATGGCGGGGGTAAACAATGAGCAGTTCTTC	CASNVMAGVNNEQFF
TRBV6-4	-	TRBD1	TRBJ2-5	TGTGCCAGCAGGCCGATTTTTGACAGGGTGGTAGTAGAGACCCAGTACTTC	CASRPIFDRVVVETQYF
TRBV11-3	-	TRBD1	TRBJ2-6	TGTGCCAGCAGCCCTACAGGGGCTGGGGCCAACGTCCTGACTTTC	CASSPTGAGANVLTF
TRBV27	many	TRBD2	TRBJ2-1	TGTGCCACCAATGGCTTAGCGGGAGGTGGGAATGAGCAGTTCTTC	CATNGLAGGGNEQFF
TRBV7-2	-	TRBD1	TRBJ1-5	TGTGCCAGCAGCTCCCCCGGGACAGGGCTCGTTAGCAATCAGCCCCAGCATTTT	CASSSPGTGLVSNQPQHF
TRBV6-5	-	TRBD2	TRBJ2-5	TGTGCCAGCAGTCCCGGGGTAGCGGGGGTGGAGACCCAGTACTTC	CASSPGVAGVETQYF
TRBV19	-	TRBD1	TRBJ2-3	TGTGCCAGTAGCCTAGGGGGCGTTGGCACAGATACGCAGTATTTT	CASSLGGVGTDTQYF
TRBV7-2	-	TRBD2	TRBJ2-1	TGTGCCAGCAGCCTAGCACTAGCGGGGGGAGACAATGAGCAGTTCTTC	CASSLALAGGDNEQFF
TRBV18	-	-	TRBJ2-3	TGTGCCAGCTCACCGCGGACTCTTAACACAGATACGCAGTATTTT	CASSPRTLNTDTQYF
TRBV18	-	-	TRBJ1-2	TGTGCCAGCTCACCACTGGAGGGCGGCTATGGCTACACCTTC	CASSPLEGGYGYTF
TRBV4-3	-	-	TRBJ2-3	TGCGCCAGCAGCCACACCTCGACTATGTCAGATACGCAGTATTTT	CASSHTSTMSDTQYF
TRBV29-1	-	-	TRBJ1-1	TGCAGCGTTGAACGTGGGGTAGGAGGCACTGAAGCTTTCTTT	CSVERGVGGTEAFF
TRBV27	-	-	TRBJ2-5	TGTGCCAGCTTTCCCCCACAGAGACCCCAAGAGACCCAGTACTTC	CASFPPQRPQETQYF
TRBV25-1	once	TRBD1	TRBJ1-2	TGTGCCAGCAGACAAGACAGGGGGCGACGATCCTATGGCTACACCTTC	CASRQDRGRRSYGYTF
TRBV6-5	-	-	TRBJ2-7	TGTGCCAGCAGTTACTCGTTTGGGCCCTACGAGCAGTACTTC	CASSYSFGPYEQYF
TRBV10-3	-	TRBD1	TRBJ2-1	TGTGCCATCAATCCGGGACAGGGGTACAATGAGCAGTTCTTC	CAINPGQGYNEQFF
TRBV19	-	-	TRBJ1-1	TGTGCCAGTAGTACATACCAGGGAATGACTGAAGCTTTCTTT	CASSTYQGMTEAFF
TRBV5-6	-	-	TRBJ2-5	TGTGCCAGCAGCCGGGCGGAGCGGGCGCACCAAGAGACCCAGTACTTC	CASSRAERAHQETQYF
TRBV18	-	TRBD2	TRBJ2-1	TGTGCCAGCTCACCTACTAGCGGGGGGGCTTATGAGCAGTTCTTC	CASSPTSGGAYEQFF
TRBV24-1	many	TRBD1	TRBJ1-2	TGTGCCACCAGTGAGCGACAGGGGAACGGCTACACCTTC	CATSERQGNGYTF
TRBV2	-	-	TRBJ2-7	TGTGCCAGCAGCCCTCGGGACATTGGCTACTACGAGCAGTACTTC	CASSPRDIGYYEQYF
TRBV11-3	-	TRBD1	TRBJ2-1	TGTGCCAGCAGCCGCAGGGGACAGGGTGGGAATGAGCAGTTCTTC	CASSRRGQGGNEQFF
TRBV5-4	-	TRBD2	TRBJ2-1	TGTGCCAGCAGCCCAAGCCAGCTAGCGGGAGGTTTCAATGAGCAGTTCTTC	CASSPSQLAGGFNEQFF
TRBV4-2	-	TRBD2	TRBJ2-3	TGTGCCAGCAGCCAAGAAAAGCGGGGGGGCCCAGATACGCAGTATTTT	CASSQEKRGGPDTQYF
TRBV18	-	-	TRBJ1-1	TGTGCCAGCTCACCTGGGACACGGACGAACACTGAAGCTTTCTTT	CASSPGTRTNTEAFF
TRBV28	-	TRBD1	TRBJ1-1	TGTGCCAGCAGTACTAACAGGGGGCTCACTGAAGCTTTCTTT	CASSTNRGLTEAFF
TRBV5-1	-	TRBD1	TRBJ2-7	TGCGCCAGCAGCTCGGGGACAGGAGGAACCTACGAGCAGTACTTC	CASSSGTGGTYEQYF
TRBV7-3	few	-	TRBJ2-2	TGTGCCAGCAGCCCCCACTCGGAGAGGACCGGGGAGCTGTTTTTT	CASSPHSERTGELFF
TRBV5-1	-	-	TRBJ1-1	TGCGCCAGCAGCGAGGGCAAACGGGCCCTTGACACTGAAGCTTTCTTT	CASSEGKRALDTEAFF
TRBV2	-	-	TRBJ2-3	TGTGCCAGCAGCCCCCCCTCTATTTCTAGCACAGATACGCAGTATTTT	CASSPPSISSTDTQYF
TRBV11-3	few	TRBD1	TRBJ1-5	TGTGCCAGCAGCTTAGGAGCAGGGGGCGATTTGTGTACGGACCGAGGACCCCAGCATTTT	CASSLGAGGDLCTDRGPQHF
TRBV5-8	-	TRBD2	TRBJ2-1	TGTGCCAGCAGCTTGAGTAGCGGGAGATTCCATGAGCAGTTCTTC	CASSLSSGRFHEQFF
TRBV6-6	few	-	TRBJ1-5	TGTGCCAGCAGTTACTTACAGGGTAGCAATCAGCCCCAGCATTTT	CASSYLQGSNQPQHF
TRBV3-1/TRBV3-2	-	TRBD2	TRBJ2-7	TGTGCCAGCAGCCAAGCCGGAATTTCGACAGGGTGGGGACTAGCGGGAGAGGAGCAGTACTTC	CASSQAGISTGWGLAGEEQYF
TRBV24-1	-	TRBD1	TRBJ1-2	TGTGCCACCAGTGATGGAGGACAGGCCTATGGCTACACCTTC	CATSDGGQAYGYTF
TRBV21-1	-	-	TRBJ1-5	TGTGCCAGCAGCATCCCTCTGGCTAAGACAGGCCGGGATCAGCCCCAGCATTTT	CASSIPLAKTGRDQPQHF
TRBV6-6	-	-	TRBJ1-3	TGTGCCAGCAGTTCGGACCCTCCAGGAGGGACCATATATTTT	CASSSDPPGGTIYF
TRBV15	-	-	TRBJ1-4	TGTGCCACCAGCACATCGGGGGGTAACTATGAAAAACTGTTTTTT	CATSTSGGNYEKLFF
TRBV10-1	-	TRBD1	TRBJ1-5	TGCGCCAGCAGTGAAGAAGGGGCGGAATGTGGGGTGGGGACAGGGGGCAATCAGCCCCAGCATTTT	CASSEEGAECGVGTGGNQPQHF
TRBV10-2	-	-	TRBJ2-2	TGCGCCAGCAAGCTGGGACATACCACCGGGGAGCTGTTTTTT	CASKLGHTTGELFF
TRBV24-1	-	TRBD2	TRBJ2-2	TGTGCCACCAGTGATTTGCTAGGCGGGGGGGCCGCGATGAACACCGGGGAGCTGTTTTTT	CATSDLLGGGAAMNTGELFF
TRBV14	-	TRBD2	TRBJ2-2	TGTGCCAGCAGCCACCGGATGTGGGGGGGCACCGGGGAGCTGTTTTTT	CASSHRMWGGTGELFF
TRBV7-2	-	TRBD1	TRBJ1-5	TGTGCCAGCAGCACCGGGACAGGGATAGGGCAGCCCCAGCATTTT	CASSTGTGIGQPQHF
TRBV7-2	-	TRBD1	TRBJ2-7	TGTGCCAGCAGCCACGGACAGGGAGCGACCTACGAGCAGTACTTC	CASSHGQGATYEQYF
TRBV15	-	-	TRBJ2-3	TGTGCCACCAGCAGAGATTTCCAGGGAGATACGCAGTATTTT	CATSRDFQGDTQYF
TRBV5-1	-	TRBD2	TRBJ2-7	TGCGCCAGCACTCGGGGGACTAGCGGGATCTCCTACGAGCAGTACTTC	CASTRGTSGISYEQYF
TRBV7-2	-	TRBD1	TRBJ1-1	TGTGCCAGCAGCTTAAGGACAGGAGCTGAAGCTTTCTTT	CASSLRTGAEAFF